These 30 T cell receptor beta chains were all obtained from the same sample, sequenced in a study of cytomegalovirus exposure and HLA in healthy donors. 60 Vbeta and 13 Jbeta primers were used in PCR. Method: immunoSEQ multiplex PCR; TCRdb's copy keeps in-frame clones and lacks some. The profile shows just over 200,000 clones, 70% of them singletons. The sequenced sample consisted of PBMCs. These receptors originate from a man in his forties in good health and CMV-seropositive.

The chain has TRBV27 and TRBJ1-5; D unclear. With 4 bases removed from V and 7 bases from J, the gap between germline ends came to 11 bases. This CDR3 spans 13 amino acids. CDR1 and CDR2 (germline): MNHEY, SMNVEV (reference sequence). The CDR3 region is CASSSSLRQPQHF. The DNA for the CDR3 is TGTGCCAGCAGTTCGAGTCTTCGACAGCCCCAGCATTTT.

CDR3 loop: CASSQLPHVTGGPPGANVLTF. The CDR3 region has the DNA TGCGCCAGCAGCCAACTACCTCACGTTACGGGGGGGCCCCCTGGGGCCAACGTCCTGACTTTC. V gene TRBV4-1 combines with J gene TRBJ2-6; 8 bases agree with TRBD2. The trim removed 2 bases at V and 2 bases at J, leaving 17 bases unmatched. CDR1 is MGHRA and CDR2 is YSYEKL in the germline V gene. CDR3 size: 21 residues.

This clone was found a few times. V and J are TRBV4-1 and TRBJ2-1; TRBD2 aligns across 7 bases. Germline V lookup: CDR1 MGHRA, CDR2 YSYEKL. V shed 3 bases and J 3 bases; nucleotides not matched to a gene: 8. This CDR3 is 16 amino acids long. The chain's CDR3 is CASSQAGTIFYNEQFF. The DNA of the CDR3 is TGCGCCAGCAGCCAGGCCGGGACTATCTTCTACAATGAGCAGTTCTTC.

The chain employs TRBV6-1 and TRBJ2-3; 12 bases fit TRBD2. Trimming removed 0 bases from V and 5 bases from J; junction bases left unmatched: 3. Per germline, CDR1 MNHNS and CDR2 SASEGT. The CDR3 is 16 amino acids. The CDR3 nucleotides are TGTGCCAGCAGTGAAGCCCAACTAGCGGGGGGAGATACGCAGTATTTT. It translates to CASSEAQLAGGDTQYF.

The chain has TRBV19 and TRBJ2-1; 7 nucleotides align to TRBD1. CDR3 length: 22 amino acids. The V segment lost 5 bases and the J segment 0 bases; nucleotides outside the gene matches: 25. Germline V CDR1 and CDR2: LNHDA, SQIVND (reference sequence). CDR3 bases: TGTGCCAGTAGTGTACCCACTCACAAACCTCCGGGACAGACCTTCTCCTACAATGAGCAGTTCTTC. It yields the protein CASSVPTHKPPGQTFSYNEQFF.

Comments on this clone: The missing conserved phenylalanine or tryptophan at the end of this CDR3 makes a read error likely. The CDR3 sequence is CASSLNQPTNYGYTL. The DNA for the CDR3 is TGCGCCAGCAGCTTGAATCAGCCTACTAACTATGGCTACACCCTC. This chain connects TRBV5-1 to TRBJ1-2; D is ambiguous. This CDR3 is built from 15 residues. Germline lookup yields CDR1 SGHRS and CDR2 YFSETQ. The V end lost 1 base, the J end lost 0 bases, and 10 bases lay between the germline ends.

The V call is TRBV19, the J call TRBJ1-4; TRBD1 matches 8 bases. The CDR3 loop spans 15 amino acids. The ends lost 5 bases at V and 7 bases at J; junction bases unmatched: 9. In germline, CDR1 is LNHDA, CDR2 SQIVND (reference sequence). CDR3 DNA sequence: TGTGCCAGTAGTCCCCTCCCGGACAGGGTTGAAAAACTGTTTTTT. It encodes CASSPLPDRVEKLFF. The full variable domain, with the rest looked up from reference TRBV19 and TRBJ1-4, is DGGITQSPKYLFRKEGQNVTLSCEQNLNHDAMYWYRQDPGQGLRLIYYSQIVNDFQKGDIAEGYSVSREKKESFPLTVTSAQKNPTAFYLCASSPLPDRVEKLFFGSGTQLSVL.

In nucleotides, the CDR3 is TGTGCCAGCAGTGGACTTTTCAGAGGAGGGGGGGCAAACACTGAAGCTTTCTTT. Encoded protein: CASSGLFRGGGANTEAFF. This rearrangement joins TRBV6-1 to TRBJ1-1; D is perhaps TRBD1 (6 bases). Germline lookup yields CDR1 MNHNS and CDR2 SASEGT. V was pared by 4 bases and J by 2 bases, with 23 bases between. The CDR3 spans 18 residues.

This sequence joins TRBV5-1 and TRBJ1-6, with unresolved D. There are 15 residues in the CDR3. V was shortened by 1 base and J by 0 bases, with 5 bases between the two germline ends. The germline V gene encodes CDR1 SGHRS and CDR2 YFSETQ. CDR3 DNA sequence: TGCGCCAGCAGCTTGTATAGCTCCTATAATTCACCCCTCCACTTT. It yields the protein CASSLYSSYNSPLHF.

V gene TRBV6-1 combines with J gene TRBJ1-2, with TRBD1 matching over 7 bases. This CDR3 comprises 13 residues. J was trimmed by 7 bases and V by 5 bases; bases with no gene match: 7. Germline lookup yields CDR1 MNHNS and CDR2 SASEGT. CDR3 amino acids: CASSTGQALGYTF. DNA for the CDR3: TGTGCCAGCAGTACAGGACAGGCCCTTGGCTACACCTTC.

V gene TRBV5-4 combines with J gene TRBJ2-2, with 7 bases fitting TRBD1. Trimming took 0 bases from V and 2 from J; bases not matched to a gene: 13. This CDR3 contains 19 residues. Germline CDR1 is SGHNT and CDR2 is YYREEE (reference sequence). CDR3 sequence reads: CASSLAKKGDRANTGELFF. DNA for the CDR3: TGTGCCAGCAGCTTGGCCAAGAAGGGAGACAGGGCTAACACCGGGGAGCTGTTTTTT.

The V and J genes are TRBV7-8 and TRBJ2-7; 8 nucleotides match TRBD1. The junction had 9 bases not matched to a gene; V was cut back by 3 bases and J by 2 bases. The germline CDR1 and CDR2 sequences are SGHVS and FQNEAQ. The CDR3 contains 16 residues. Here the CDR3 reads CASSFFRTDRAYEQYF. As DNA, the CDR3 is TGTGCCAGCAGCTTCTTTCGAACGGACAGGGCCTACGAGCAGTACTTC.

V usage is TRBV11-2 and J usage is TRBJ2-2; D gene unclear. Germline V gives CDR1 SGHAT, CDR2 FQNNGV. The CDR3 totals 15 residues. Trimming shortened V by 4 bases and J by 1 base, and 10 bases separated the two germline ends. CDR3 nucleotide sequence: TGTGCCAGCAGCTATGGATCAGGGAACACCGGGGAGCTGTTTTTT. Translating it yields CASSYGSGNTGELFF.

The chain combines TRBV4-1 with TRBJ2-1, with 11 bases lining up with TRBD2. Looked up from germline, CDR1 is MGHRA and CDR2 is YSYEKL. The CDR3 sequence is 16 residues long. V lost 0 bases to trimming and J lost 8 bases; unmatched junction nucleotides: 6. CDR3: CASSQDRTSGGDEQFF. The CDR3 bases are TGCGCCAGCAGCCAAGATCGAACTAGCGGGGGCGATGAGCAGTTCTTC.

The chain employs TRBV18 and TRBJ2-7; no reliable D call. V lost 1 base and J 6 bases, leaving 7 bases between the germline ends. This CDR3 has 12 residues. CDR1 is KGHSH, CDR2 LQKENI, per germline. The CDR3 sequence: CASSPHRSEQYF. The CDR3 bases are TGTGCCAGCTCACCACATCGTTCCGAGCAGTACTTC.

The genes are TRBV5-8 and TRBJ2-7; tentatively, D is TRBD2 (6 bases). The CDR3 extends over 14 amino acids. V was pared by 4 bases and J by 4 bases, with 15 bases between. The germline V gene has CDR1 SGHTS and CDR2 YDEGEE. CDR3 loop: CASSVLRGGYEQYF. CDR3 sequence (DNA): TGTGCCAGCAGCGTCCTGAGGGGAGGATACGAGCAGTACTTC. Variable domain in full (rest from reference TRBV5-8 and TRBJ2-7): EAGVTQSPTHLIKTRGQQATLRCSPISGHTSVYWYQQALGLGLQFLLWYDEGEERNRGNFPPRFSGRQFPNYSSELNVNALELEDSALYLCASSVLRGGYEQYFGPGTRLTVT.

The chain has TRBV5-1 and TRBJ2-1; perhaps TRBD2 as D (6 bases). The germline gives CDR1 SGHRS, CDR2 YFSETQ. Trimming removed 0 bases at V and 5 bases at J, with 12 bases between. The CDR3 has 15 amino acids. The CDR3 protein is CASSLAGDPNNEQFF. In nucleotides, the CDR3 is TGCGCCAGCAGCTTGGCGGGGGACCCTAACAATGAGCAGTTCTTC.

The chain couples TRBV6-1 to TRBJ1-5, with D perhaps matching TRBD1 (6 bases). From germline, CDR1 is MNHNS and CDR2 SASEGT. There are 15 residues in the CDR3. Trimming removed 6 bases from V and 1 base from J, with 13 bases in between. The CDR3 coding sequence is TGTGCCAGCAGATCCGGACAGATGAGCAATCAGCCCCAGCATTTT. It translates to CASRSGQMSNQPQHF.

The sample holds a few counts of this clone. The chain is built from TRBV5-1 and TRBJ1-4; D is uncertain. The CDR3 totals 15 residues. CDR1 is SGHRS and CDR2 is YFSETQ in the germline V gene. V was clipped by 5 bases and J by 8 bases, with 19 bases between them. DNA of the CDR3: TGCGCCAGCAGTTGGCGGGGTTCTTTAGACGAAAAACTGTTTTTT. As protein: CASSWRGSLDEKLFF.

This clone was seen only once. The chain recombines TRBV13 with TRBJ2-3; no reliable D call. Germline V CDR1 and CDR2: PRHDT, FYEKMQ (reference sequence). V gave up 0 bases and J gave up 1 base, with 17 bases separating them. The CDR3 extends over 18 amino acids. CDR3 DNA: TGTGCCAGCAGCTTAGGCCTAATGAGCTTGATTGGCACAGATACGCAGTATTTT. This translates into CASSLGLMSLIGTDTQYF.

The chain recombines TRBV5-1 with TRBJ2-7, with D possibly TRBD2 on 5 matching bases. CDR3 length: 13 amino acids. Trimming cost V 4 bases and J 2 bases, with 10 bases left between them. Germline V gene lookup returns CDR1 SGHRS and CDR2 YFSETQ. DNA for the CDR3: TGCGCCAGCAGCCCCTACGGGGCCTACGAGCAGTACTTC. Translated, it gives CASSPYGAYEQYF.

The V call is TRBV19, the J call TRBJ2-1; no clear D. Germline V gives CDR1 LNHDA, CDR2 SQIVND (reference sequence). The germline V and J ends were trimmed by 7 bases and 0 bases, with 10 bases remaining between them. The CDR3 spans 14 residues. DNA for the CDR3: TGTGCCAGTACCGACACCACCTCCTACAATGAGCAGTTCTTC. This codes for CASTDTTSYNEQFF.

This clone was picked up one time. CDR3 sequence: CASTTVGGADTQYF. The CDR3 coding sequence is TGCGCCAGCACCACCGTGGGGGGGGCAGATACGCAGTATTTT. The chain links TRBV5-1 to TRBJ2-3; 7 bases line up with TRBD2. V gave up 6 bases and J gave up 4 bases; unmatched junction bases: 8. This CDR3 has 14 amino acids. Per the germline V gene, CDR1 is SGHRS and CDR2 is YFSETQ.

V is TRBV5-4 and J is TRBJ2-1, with 9 positions matching TRBD2. The CDR3 length is 15 residues. The germline CDR1 and CDR2 sequences are SGHNT and YYREEE (reference sequence). Losses at the gene ends were 0 bases for V and 4 bases for J; bases not matched to a gene: 2. DNA of the CDR3: TGTGCCAGCAGCTTGGGCAGCGGGGGGTACAATGAGCAGTTCTTC. Encoded protein: CASSLGSGGYNEQFF.

In its sample, this clone was seen once. The rearrangement joins TRBV2 to TRBJ2-1; 11 bases agree with TRBD2. Germline V CDR1 and CDR2: SNHLY, FYNNEI. The CDR3 is made up of 15 amino acids. Germline trimming cut 5 bases from V and 5 bases from J; bases unmatched to any gene: 5. DNA for the CDR3: TGTGCCAGCAGTCTTAGCGGGGGGGCTCACAATGAGCAGTTCTTC. This translates into CASSLSGGAHNEQFF.

V usage is TRBV25-1 and J usage is TRBJ2-2, with D tentatively TRBD1 (5 bases). The germline V gene has CDR1 MGHDK and CDR2 SYGVNS. The CDR3 is 17 amino acids. V was clipped by 4 bases and J by 0 bases, with 15 bases between them. The CDR3 here is CASSGRTGPPNTGELFF. In DNA form, the CDR3 reads TGTGCCAGCAGTGGGCGCACAGGCCCTCCGAACACCGGGGAGCTGTTTTTT.

The CDR3 nucleotides read TGTGCCAGCAGTGAACGCCCAGACAGGAGTCAGCCCCAGCATTTT. It translates to CASSERPDRSQPQHF. The J gene is TRBJ1-5, the V gene TRBV2, with a possible D match to TRBD1 (6 bases). Germline V gene data show CDR1 as SNHLY and CDR2 as FYNNEI. The CDR3 sequence is 15 residues long. Trimming cost V 2 bases and J 6 bases, with 14 bases left between them.

This clone was seen a handful of times. This chain uses TRBV4-1 with TRBJ1-4; D unresolved. Germline V CDR1 and CDR2: MGHRA, YSYEKL. The V end was cut by 1 base, the J end by 2 bases, with 8 bases between. This CDR3 spans 15 amino acids. For the CDR3, the DNA is TGCGCCAGCAGCCAAGGGGCTGCGACTAATGAAAAACTGTTTTTT. This gives the protein CASSQGAATNEKLFF.

The rearrangement joins TRBV7-2 to TRBJ1-1; a weak D match, TRBD1 (6 bases). Germline-derived CDR1 and CDR2 are SGHTA and FQGNSA. This CDR3 is 14 amino acids long. V dropped 2 bases and J dropped 11 bases, with 18 bases sitting between them. CDR3 sequence: CASSLRGQGRLAFF. In DNA form, the CDR3 reads TGTGCCAGCAGCTTACGCGGGCAGGGGCGTTTGGCTTTCTTT.

V usage is TRBV28 and J usage is TRBJ1-5; TRBD1 might be the D (5 bases). Germline V gene sequence: CDR1 MDHEN, CDR2 SYDVKM. This CDR3 contains 14 residues. The ends were cut back, 3 bases at V and 5 bases at J, with 11 bases in the middle. The DNA of the CDR3 is TGTGCCAGCAGTTTCAGGAGGGGATATCAGCCCCAGCATTTT. Translating it yields CASSFRRGYQPQHF.